This T cell receptor beta chain was recovered during a study of T cells in Graves' hyperthyroidism and ophthalmopathy. TCR beta CDR3 regions were amplified from RNA transcripts. The HTBI set primed first-round TCR CDR3 RT-PCR. Each CDR3 protein gets one entry after TCRdb re-called the multiplex PCR reads with MiXCR. The sample holds hundreds of thousands of distinct CDR3 sequences, approximately 15% seen once. Remarks on this clonotype: What it recognizes is unknown.

Per the germline V gene, CDR1 is SGHDN and CDR2 is FVKESK. The germline V and J ends were trimmed by 2 bases and 5 bases, with 6 bases remaining between them. The CDR3 consists of 12 residues. Study-wide results and caveats: A median around 6.4 months before onset, the model predicted ophthalmopathy.

This clonotype was obtained from a young woman with Graves' hyperthyroidism. Sequencing was carried out using blood. V and J are TRBV14 and TRBJ2-5; no firm D call. The CDR3 protein is CASSQILETQYF. CDR3 nucleotide sequence: TGTGCCAGCAGCCAAATACTGGAGACCCAGTACTTC.